The 9 T cell receptor beta chains below were found in one sample sequenced in a study of T cell repertoires in cytomegalovirus infection. Their target antigens are unknown. TCRdb re-analysed the reads in MiXCR, keeping a single row per CDR3 protein. This sample has more than 300,000 distinct CDR3 sequences, with roughly 34% found just once. The sequencing used cultured PBMCs, collected from culture after CMV antigen stimulation. Every receptor here comes from a human donor in good health (CMV status not recorded). Some clones in this sample may be carry-over from other donors' samples.

V gene TRBV29-1 combines with J gene TRBJ1-1; 12 nucleotides agree with TRBD1. The V gene's germline CDR1 is SQVTM and CDR2 ANQGSEA. V shed 3 bases, J shed 6 bases, and the junction held 2 bases outside the gene matches. This CDR3 spans 13 amino acids. The CDR3 coding sequence is TGCAGCGTTGAGGGACAGGGGGCGTCTGAAGCTTTCTTT. It encodes CSVEGQGASEAFF.

This clonotype was detected ten times or more. The chain links TRBV7-9 to TRBJ2-1, with 8 nucleotides matching TRBD2. The CDR3 is made up of 16 amino acids. Trimming cost V 5 bases and J 0 bases; bases outside gene matches: 6. Germline V gene data show CDR1 as SEHNR and CDR2 as FQNEAQ (reference sequence). The CDR3 coding sequence is TGTGCCAGCAGCGGACAGCGGGGGAGCTCCTACAATGAGCAGTTCTTC. This encodes CASSGQRGSSYNEQFF.

This clonotype has a handful of counts. The chain is built from TRBV7-8 and TRBJ2-3, with TRBD1 identical over 7 bases. Germline V CDR1 and CDR2: SGHVS, FQNEAQ. Trimming removed 8 bases from V and 0 bases from J; junction bases left unmatched: 14. The length of the CDR3 is 17 residues. The CDR3 region is CASGPRLGGSSTDTQYF. CDR3 bases: TGTGCCAGCGGTCCCCGCCTAGGGGGCTCTAGCACAGATACGCAGTATTTT.

On this clonotype: One end of the junction fails to match germline, which may point to a read error. V usage is TRBV5-3 and J usage is TRBJ1-2; D is undetermined. TRBV5-3 is an open reading frame, and its role is uncertain. The CDR3 loop spans 15 amino acids. CDR3 sequence: CASSLPAAPSYGYTF. CDR3 in DNA: TGTGCCAGCAGCTTGCCGGCCGCCCCGAGCTATGGCTACACCTTC.

The chain uses TRBV7-2 and TRBJ2-1; no definite D call. The CDR3 length is 16 residues. Looked up from germline, CDR1 is SGHTA and CDR2 is FQGNSA. Trimming removed 6 bases at V and 0 bases at J, with 15 bases between. CDR3 protein: CASRRALRSSYNEQFF. CDR3 sequence (DNA): TGTGCCAGCAGAAGGGCGCTCCGCAGCTCCTACAATGAGCAGTTCTTC.

This chain uses TRBV10-3 with TRBJ2-5; TRBD2 aligns across 7 bases. J was trimmed by 5 bases and V by 3 bases; bases with no gene match: 9. CDR3 length: 15 amino acids. Germline CDR1 and CDR2: ENHRY and SYGVKD. CDR3 DNA sequence: TGTGCCATCAGTGACCCGGGACTACATTTGGAGACCCAGTACTTC. This gives the protein CAISDPGLHLETQYF.

This clonotype was seen many times. The CDR3 DNA follows: TGTGCCAGCAGTACGACCGGGACTAGTCACCACGAGCAGTACTTC. This translates into CASSTTGTSHHEQYF. This sequence joins TRBV27 and TRBJ2-7; 8 bases fit TRBD2. Germline values: CDR1 MNHEY, CDR2 SMNVEV (reference sequence). This CDR3 has 15 residues. The junction had 11 bases not matched to a gene; V was cut back by 5 bases and J by 5 bases.

This clonotype has just a few counts. This chain joins TRBV7-2 and TRBJ1-2, with D uncertain. CDR1 SGHTA and CDR2 FQGNSA come from the germline V gene. This CDR3 has 15 amino acids. Between the trimmed V and J ends, which lost 3 bases and 3 bases, there was a span of 14 bases. CDR3 amino acids: CASSFRQKGDYGYTF. The CDR3 DNA sequence: TGTGCCAGCAGCTTTAGACAAAAAGGTGACTATGGCTACACCTTC.

This clonotype was seen many times. This sequence joins TRBV7-2 and TRBJ2-4; 9 bases fit TRBD1. The trim removed 5 bases at V and 6 bases at J, leaving 8 bases unmatched. This CDR3 contains 15 residues. Germline assignment: CDR1 SGHTA and CDR2 FQGNSA. For the CDR3, the DNA is TGTGCCAGCAGCCCCAGGACAGGGGTAGGAAACATTCAGTACTTC. Encoded protein: CASSPRTGVGNIQYF.